The sequence of this T cell receptor (beta chain) was determined in a study of blood T cells in healthy people across ages. Findings and limits, study-wide: The fall in TCR beta diversity per million T cells was roughly linear with age.

A second PCR of about 7 to 12 cycles used a sample-barcoded 5' primer and a J-beta primer mix. Every molecule of cDNA carried a tag from a template-switch adaptor with 12 random nucleotides. Using its own MiXCR run on the 5' RACE reads, TCRdb lists one record per CDR3 protein. Of about 1.8 million distinct CDR3 sequences listed, 40% to 55% were seen once; the top ten hold around 2.1%. As to this clonotype: As yet, its antigen is unknown.

Material for sequencing was blood. The sequence derives from a woman in her thirties or forties in good health.

CDR3 residues: CATSRAGQRPSGANVLTF. Written as DNA, the CDR3 is TGTGCCACCAGCAGAGCGGGACAGCGGCCCTCTGGGGCCAACGTCCTGACTTTC. This chain connects TRBV15 to TRBJ2-6, with 7 bases lining up with TRBD1. V lost 1 base to trimming and J lost 0 bases; unmatched junction nucleotides: 6. Germline values: CDR1 LNHNV, CDR2 YYDKDF (reference sequence). There are 18 residues in the CDR3. Variable domain in full (rest from reference TRBV15 and TRBJ2-6): DAMVIQNPRYQVTQFGKPVTLSCSQTLNHNVMYWYQQKSSQAPKLLFHYYDKDFNNEADTPDNFQSRRPNTSFCFLDIRSPGLGDTAMYLCATSRAGQRPSGANVLTFGAGSRLTVL.